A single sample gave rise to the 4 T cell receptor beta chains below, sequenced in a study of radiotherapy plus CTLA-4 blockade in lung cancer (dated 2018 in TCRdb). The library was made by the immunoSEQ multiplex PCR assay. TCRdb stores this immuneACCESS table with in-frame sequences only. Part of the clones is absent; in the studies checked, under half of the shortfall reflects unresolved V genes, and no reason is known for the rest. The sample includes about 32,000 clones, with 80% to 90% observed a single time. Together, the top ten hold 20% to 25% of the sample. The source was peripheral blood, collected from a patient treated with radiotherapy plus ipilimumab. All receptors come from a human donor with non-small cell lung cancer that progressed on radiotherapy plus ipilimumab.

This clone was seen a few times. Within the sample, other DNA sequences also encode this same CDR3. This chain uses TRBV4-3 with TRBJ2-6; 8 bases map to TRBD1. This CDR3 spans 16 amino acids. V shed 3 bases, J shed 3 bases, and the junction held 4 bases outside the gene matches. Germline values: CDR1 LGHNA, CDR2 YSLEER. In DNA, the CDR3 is TGCGCCAGCAGCCAGACGACAGGGGTTGGGGCCAACGTCCTGACTTTC. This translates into CASSQTTGVGANVLTF.

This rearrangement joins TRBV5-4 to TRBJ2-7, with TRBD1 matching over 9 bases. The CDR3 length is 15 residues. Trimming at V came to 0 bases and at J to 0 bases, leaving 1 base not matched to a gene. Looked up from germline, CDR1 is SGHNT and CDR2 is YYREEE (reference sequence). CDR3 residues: CASSLGQGVSYEQYF. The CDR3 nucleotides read TGTGCCAGCAGCTTGGGACAGGGGGTCTCCTACGAGCAGTACTTC.

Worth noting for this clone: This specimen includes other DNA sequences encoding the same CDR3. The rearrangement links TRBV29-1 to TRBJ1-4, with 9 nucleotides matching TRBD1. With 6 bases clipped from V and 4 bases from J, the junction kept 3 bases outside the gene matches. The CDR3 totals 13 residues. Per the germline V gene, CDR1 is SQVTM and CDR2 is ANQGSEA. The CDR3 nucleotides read TGCAGCGTGGGACAGGGACGTAATGAAAAACTGTTTTTT. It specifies CSVGQGRNEKLFF.

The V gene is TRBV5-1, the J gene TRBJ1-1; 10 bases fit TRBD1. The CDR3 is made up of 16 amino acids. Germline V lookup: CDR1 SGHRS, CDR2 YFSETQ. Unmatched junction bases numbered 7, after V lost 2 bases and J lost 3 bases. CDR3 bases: TGCGCCAGCAGCTTAGGACAGGGGGTTTGGGACACTGAAGCTTTCTTT. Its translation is CASSLGQGVWDTEAFF.